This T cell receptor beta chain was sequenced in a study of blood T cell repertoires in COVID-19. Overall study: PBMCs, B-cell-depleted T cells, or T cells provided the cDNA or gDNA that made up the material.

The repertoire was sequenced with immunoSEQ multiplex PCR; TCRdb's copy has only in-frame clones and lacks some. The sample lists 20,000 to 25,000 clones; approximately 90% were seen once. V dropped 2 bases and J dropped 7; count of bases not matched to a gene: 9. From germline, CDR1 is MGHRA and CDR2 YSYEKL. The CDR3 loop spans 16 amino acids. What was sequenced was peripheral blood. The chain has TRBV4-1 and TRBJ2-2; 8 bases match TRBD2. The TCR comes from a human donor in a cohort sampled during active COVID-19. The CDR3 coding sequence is TGCGCCAGCAGCCAACGGGCGGGGGGCGGAGGCGGGGAGCTGTTTTTT. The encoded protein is CASSQRAGGGGGELFF.